Listed below are T cell receptor beta chains from one sample, sequenced in a study of cytomegalovirus exposure and HLA in healthy donors. The data were produced by immunoSEQ multiplex PCR, yet TCRdb's version contains in-frame clones alone and is incomplete. The profile shows some 130,000 clones, about 74% of them singletons. What was sequenced was PBMCs. These receptors were obtained from a man younger than 45 in good health and CMV-seronegative. CDR3s include the opening cysteine and the closing phenylalanine or tryptophan. A D gene is named only where the DNA matches it firmly. Clone sizes are given selectively: once, few, many, or a class where the clone is expanded.

- TRBJ2-7 - TRBV15 TGTGCCACCAGCGTCGAGACAGCCTACGAGCAGTACTTC CATSVETAYEQYF
- TRBJ2-5 TRBD2 TRBV11-2 TGTGCCAGCAGCGTCAGCGGGAGAGGAGAAGAGACCCAGTACTTC CASSVSGRGEETQYF
few TRBJ2-3 - TRBV6-5 TGTGCCAGCAGTTATCGGGGTCCCAGAATAGATACGCAGTATTTT CASSYRGPRIDTQYF
- TRBJ1-2 - TRBV27 TGTGCCAGCAGTATGAGGGCGTACTATGGCTACACCTTC CASSMRAYYGYTF
- TRBJ1-4 - TRBV28 TGTGCCAGCAGCACATTCGACAGATCAAATGAAAAACTGTTTTTT CASSTFDRSNEKLFF
few TRBJ2-1 TRBD2 TRBV7-2 TGTGCCAGCAGCTTAGCACTAGCGGGAGGTAGGTATGAGCAGTTCTTC CASSLALAGGRYEQFF
many TRBJ2-1 - TRBV4-2 TGTGCCAGCAGCCAAGAATGGCATGAGCAGTTCTTC CASSQEWHEQFF
- TRBJ2-3 TRBD2 TRBV6-4 TGTGCCAGCAGCCTTAGCGGGAGGGCCGCAGATACGCAGTATTTT CASSLSGRAADTQYF
few TRBJ2-3 - TRBV2 TGTGCCAGCAGTGTTGGCCCCAAGGATACGCAGTATTTT CASSVGPKDTQYF
- TRBJ1-2 TRBD1 TRBV4-2 TGTGCCAGCAGCCAAGATGTGGAGGACAGGGTGTTTGGCTACACCTTC CASSQDVEDRVFGYTF
- TRBJ1-1 - TRBV14 TGTGCCAGCAGCTTCCCGGGAGGGGGCACTGAAGCTTTCTTT CASSFPGGGTEAFF
- TRBJ2-7 TRBD2 TRBV7-9 TGTGCCGGGGAACTAGCGGGAGGTCACGAGCAGTACTTC CAGELAGGHEQYF
- TRBJ2-7 TRBD1 TRBV5-4 TGTGCCAGCAGCCCTTCAACAGGGGTCAGGCACGAGCAGTACTTC CASSPSTGVRHEQYF
once TRBJ2-5 - TRBV19 TGTGCCAGTAACCCAGGGTGGGGTACGGAGACCCAGTACTTC CASNPGWGTETQYF
- TRBJ1-2 - TRBV6-6 TGTGCCAGCAGTTACGACGTTGGGCGCTACACCTTC CASSYDVGRYTF
- TRBJ1-1 - TRBV5-8 TGTGCCAGCAGCTTCGAGTTGAGGGCCACTGAAGCTTTCTTT CASSFELRATEAFF
- TRBJ2-2 TRBD2 TRBV30 TGTGCCTGTTTTATGACTAGCGGGAGGAACACCGGGGAGCTGTTTTTT CACFMTSGRNTGELFF
- TRBJ2-7 TRBD1 TRBV29-1 TGCAGCGCCCGGAAACAGGGGGGCAGCGAGCAGTACTTC CSARKQGGSEQYF